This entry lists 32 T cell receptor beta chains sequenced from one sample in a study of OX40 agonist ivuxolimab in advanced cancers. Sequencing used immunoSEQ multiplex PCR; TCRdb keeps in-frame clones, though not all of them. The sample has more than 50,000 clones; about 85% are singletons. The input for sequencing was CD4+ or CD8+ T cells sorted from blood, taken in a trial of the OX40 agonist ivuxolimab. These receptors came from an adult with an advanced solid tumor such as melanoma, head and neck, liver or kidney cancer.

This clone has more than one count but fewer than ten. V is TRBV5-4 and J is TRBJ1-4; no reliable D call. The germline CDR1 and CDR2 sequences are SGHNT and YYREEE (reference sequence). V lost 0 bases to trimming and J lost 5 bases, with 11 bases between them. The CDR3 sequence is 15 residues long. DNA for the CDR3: TGTGCCAGCAGCTTGGATCCGGGTCTGAATGAAAAACTGTTTTTT. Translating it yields CASSLDPGLNEKLFF.

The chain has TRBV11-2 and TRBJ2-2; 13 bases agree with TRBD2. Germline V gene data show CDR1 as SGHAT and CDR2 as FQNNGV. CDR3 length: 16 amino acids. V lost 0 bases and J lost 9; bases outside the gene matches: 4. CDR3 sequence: CASSLDRTSGGWELFF. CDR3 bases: TGTGCCAGCAGCTTAGATAGGACTAGCGGGGGTTGGGAGCTGTTTTTT.

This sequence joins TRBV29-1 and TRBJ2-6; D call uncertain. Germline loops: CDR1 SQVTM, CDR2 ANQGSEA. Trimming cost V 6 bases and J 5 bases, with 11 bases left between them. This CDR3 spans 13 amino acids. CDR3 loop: CSVKGGWANVLTF. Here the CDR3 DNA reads TGCAGCGTAAAGGGTGGGTGGGCCAACGTCCTGACTTTC.

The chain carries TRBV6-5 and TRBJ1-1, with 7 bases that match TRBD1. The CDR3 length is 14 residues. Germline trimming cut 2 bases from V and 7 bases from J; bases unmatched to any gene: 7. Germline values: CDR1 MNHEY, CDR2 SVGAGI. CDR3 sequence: CASSYTGQYLEAFF. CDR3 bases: TGTGCCAGCAGTTACACGGGACAGTACCTTGAAGCTTTCTTT.

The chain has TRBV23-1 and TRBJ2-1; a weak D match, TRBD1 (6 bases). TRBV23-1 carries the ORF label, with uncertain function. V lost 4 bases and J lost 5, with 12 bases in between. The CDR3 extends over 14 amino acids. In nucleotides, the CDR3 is TGCGCCAGCAGTCTCAGGGGCCCTGACAATGAGCAGTTCTTC. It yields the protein CASSLRGPDNEQFF.

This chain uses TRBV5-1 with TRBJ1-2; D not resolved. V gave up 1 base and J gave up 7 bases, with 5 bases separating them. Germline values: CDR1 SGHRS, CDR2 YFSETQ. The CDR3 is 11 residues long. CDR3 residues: CASSLSGGYTF. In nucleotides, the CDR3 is TGCGCCAGCAGCTTGTCGGGTGGCTACACCTTC. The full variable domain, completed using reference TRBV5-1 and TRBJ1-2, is KAGVTQTPRYLIKTRGQQVTLSCSPISGHRSVSWYQQTPGQGLQFLFEYFSETQRNKGNFPGRFSGRQFSNSRSEMNVSTLELGDSALYLCASSLSGGYTFGSGTRLTVV.

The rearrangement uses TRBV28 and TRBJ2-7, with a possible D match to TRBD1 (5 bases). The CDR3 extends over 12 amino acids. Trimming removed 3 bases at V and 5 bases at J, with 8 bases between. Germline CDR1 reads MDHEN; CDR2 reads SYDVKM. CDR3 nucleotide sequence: TGTGCCAGCAGTTTCAGGACACACGAGCAGTACTTC. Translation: CASSFRTHEQYF. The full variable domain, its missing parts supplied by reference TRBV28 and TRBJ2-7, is DVKVTQSSRYLVKRTGEKVFLECVQDMDHENMFWYRQDPGLGLRLIYFSYDVKMKEKGDIPEGYSVSREKKERFSLILESASTNQTSMYLCASSFRTHEQYFGPGTRLTVT.

As DNA, the CDR3 is TGTGCCAGCAGTACCGCGACAGGGACCAGTTCACCCCTCCACTTT. Its protein is CASSTATGTSSPLHF. The chain links TRBV6-1 to TRBJ1-6; 7 nucleotides line up with TRBD1. Looked up from germline, CDR1 is MNHNS and CDR2 is SASEGT. This CDR3 comprises 15 residues. The junction had 10 bases not matched to a gene; V was cut back by 5 bases and J by 9 bases.

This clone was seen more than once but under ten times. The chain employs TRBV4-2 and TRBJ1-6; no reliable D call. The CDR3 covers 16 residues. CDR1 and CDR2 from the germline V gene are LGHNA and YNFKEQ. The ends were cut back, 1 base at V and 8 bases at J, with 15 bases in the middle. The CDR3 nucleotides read TGTGCCAGCAGCCAAGTGGACGGCGGTATCGATTCACCCCTCCACTTT. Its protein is CASSQVDGGIDSPLHF.

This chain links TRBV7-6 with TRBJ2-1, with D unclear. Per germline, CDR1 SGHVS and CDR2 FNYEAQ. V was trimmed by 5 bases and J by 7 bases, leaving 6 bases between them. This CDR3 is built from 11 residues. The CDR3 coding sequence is TGTGCCAGCAGCCCCGCGAATGAGCAGTTCTTC. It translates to CASSPANEQFF.

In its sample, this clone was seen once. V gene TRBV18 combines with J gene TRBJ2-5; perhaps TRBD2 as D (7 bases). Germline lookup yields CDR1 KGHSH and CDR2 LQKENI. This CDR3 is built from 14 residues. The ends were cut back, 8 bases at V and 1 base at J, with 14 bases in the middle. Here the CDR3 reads CASTQGRAQETQYF. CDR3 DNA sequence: TGTGCCAGCACCCAGGGGAGGGCCCAAGAGACCCAGTACTTC.

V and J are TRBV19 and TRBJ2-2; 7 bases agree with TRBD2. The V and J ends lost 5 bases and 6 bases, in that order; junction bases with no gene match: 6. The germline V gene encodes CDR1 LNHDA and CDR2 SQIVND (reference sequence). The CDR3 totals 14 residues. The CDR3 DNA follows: TGTGCCAGTAGTGCTAGCGGCGGATCCGGGGAGCTGTTTTTT. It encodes CASSASGGSGELFF.

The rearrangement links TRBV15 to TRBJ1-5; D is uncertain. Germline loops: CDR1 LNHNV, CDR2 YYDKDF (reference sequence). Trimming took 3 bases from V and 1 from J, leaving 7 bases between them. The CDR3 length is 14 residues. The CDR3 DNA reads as TGTGCCACCAGCAGGGGATTAAGCAATCAGCCCCAGCATTTT. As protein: CATSRGLSNQPQHF.

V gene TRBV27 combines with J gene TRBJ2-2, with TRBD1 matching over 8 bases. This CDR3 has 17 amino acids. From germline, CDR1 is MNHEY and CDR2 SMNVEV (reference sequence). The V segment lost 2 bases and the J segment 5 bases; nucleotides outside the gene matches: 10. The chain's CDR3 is CASSLEAGRGPTGELFF. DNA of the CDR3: TGTGCCAGCAGTTTAGAGGCGGGCAGGGGGCCGACCGGGGAGCTGTTTTTT.

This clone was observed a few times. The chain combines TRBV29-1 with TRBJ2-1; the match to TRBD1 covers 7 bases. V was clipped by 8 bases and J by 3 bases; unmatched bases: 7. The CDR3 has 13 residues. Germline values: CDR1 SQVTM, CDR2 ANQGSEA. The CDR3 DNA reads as TGCAGCTGTCAGGGGGATAACTACAATGAGCAGTTCTTC. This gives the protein CSCQGDNYNEQFF.

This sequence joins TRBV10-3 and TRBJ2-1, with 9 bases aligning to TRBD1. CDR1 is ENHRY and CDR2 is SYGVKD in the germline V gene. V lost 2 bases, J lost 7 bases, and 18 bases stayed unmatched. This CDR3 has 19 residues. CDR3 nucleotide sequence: TGTGCCATCAGTGAGCCCGACCCCCTACAGGGGGCTGGGGGTAATGAGCAGTTCTTC. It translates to CAISEPDPLQGAGGNEQFF.

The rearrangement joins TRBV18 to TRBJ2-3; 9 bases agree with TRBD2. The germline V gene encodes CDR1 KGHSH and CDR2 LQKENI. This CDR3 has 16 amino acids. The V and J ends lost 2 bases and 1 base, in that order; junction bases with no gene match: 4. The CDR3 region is CASSPFSGGRTDTQYF. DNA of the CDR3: TGTGCCAGCTCACCATTTAGCGGGGGACGCACAGATACGCAGTATTTT.

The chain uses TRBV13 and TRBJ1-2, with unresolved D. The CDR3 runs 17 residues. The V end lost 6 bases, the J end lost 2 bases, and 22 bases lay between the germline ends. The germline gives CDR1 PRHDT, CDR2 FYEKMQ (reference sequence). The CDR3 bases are TGTGCCAGCAGTGATCGGCCCCGATCGACCCCCAACTATGGCTACACCTTC. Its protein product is CASSDRPRSTPNYGYTF.

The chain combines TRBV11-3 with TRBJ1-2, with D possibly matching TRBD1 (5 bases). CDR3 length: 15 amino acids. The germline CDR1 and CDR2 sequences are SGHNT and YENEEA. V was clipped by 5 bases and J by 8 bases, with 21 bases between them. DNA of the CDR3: TGTGCCAGCAGCGATCGAAGGGGCCCGCTGTGGGGCTACACCTTC. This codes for CASSDRRGPLWGYTF. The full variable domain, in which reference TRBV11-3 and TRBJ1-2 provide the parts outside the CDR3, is EAGVVQSPRYKIIEKKQPVAFWCNPISGHNTLYWYLQNLGQGPELLIRYENEEAVDDSQLPKDRFSAERLKGVDSTLKIQPAELGDSAVYLCASSDRRGPLWGYTFGSGTRLTVV.

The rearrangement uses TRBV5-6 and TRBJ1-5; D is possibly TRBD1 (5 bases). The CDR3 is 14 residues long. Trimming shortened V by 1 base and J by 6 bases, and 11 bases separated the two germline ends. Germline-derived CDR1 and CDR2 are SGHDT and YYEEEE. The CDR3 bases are TGTGCCAGCAGCTTGTCGCCAGGGCCTCAGCCCCAGCATTTT. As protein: CASSLSPGPQPQHF. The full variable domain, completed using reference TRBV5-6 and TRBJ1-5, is DAGVTQSPTHLIKTRGQQVTLRCSPKSGHDTVSWYQQALGQGPQFIFQYYEEEERQRGNFPDRFSGHQFPNYSSELNVNALLLGDSALYLCASSLSPGPQPQHFGDGTRLSIL.

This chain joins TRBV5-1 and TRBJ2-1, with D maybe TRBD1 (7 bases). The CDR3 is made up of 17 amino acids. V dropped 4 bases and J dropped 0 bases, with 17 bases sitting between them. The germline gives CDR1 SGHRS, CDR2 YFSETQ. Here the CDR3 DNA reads TGCGCCAGCAGCCCCCATTCAGGGGGGAGCTCCTACAATGAGCAGTTCTTC. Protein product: CASSPHSGGSSYNEQFF.

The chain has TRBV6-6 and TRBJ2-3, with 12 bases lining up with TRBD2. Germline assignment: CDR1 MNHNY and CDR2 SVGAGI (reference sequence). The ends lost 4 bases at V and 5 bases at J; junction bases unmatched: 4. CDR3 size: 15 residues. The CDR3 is CASSSWTSGEDTQYF. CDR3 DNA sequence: TGTGCCAGCAGTTCTTGGACTAGCGGGGAAGATACGCAGTATTTT.

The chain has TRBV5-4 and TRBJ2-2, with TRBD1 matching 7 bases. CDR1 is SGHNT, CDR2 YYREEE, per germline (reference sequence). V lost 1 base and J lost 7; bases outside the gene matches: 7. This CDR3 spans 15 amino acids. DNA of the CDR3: TGTGCCAGCAGCTTGCCGGGGACAGCTAACGGGGAGCTGTTTTTT. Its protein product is CASSLPGTANGELFF. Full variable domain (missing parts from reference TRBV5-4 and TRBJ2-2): ETGVTQSPTHLIKTRGQQVTLRCSSQSGHNTVSWYQQALGQGPQFIFQYYREEENGRGNFPPRFSGLQFPNYSSELNVNALELDDSALYLCASSLPGTANGELFFGEGSRLTVL.

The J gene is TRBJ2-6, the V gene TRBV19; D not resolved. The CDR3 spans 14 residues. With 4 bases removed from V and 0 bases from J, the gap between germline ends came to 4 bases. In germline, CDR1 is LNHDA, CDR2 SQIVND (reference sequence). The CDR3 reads CASSNPSGANVLTF. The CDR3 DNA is TGTGCCAGTAGTAACCCCTCTGGGGCCAACGTCCTGACTTTC.

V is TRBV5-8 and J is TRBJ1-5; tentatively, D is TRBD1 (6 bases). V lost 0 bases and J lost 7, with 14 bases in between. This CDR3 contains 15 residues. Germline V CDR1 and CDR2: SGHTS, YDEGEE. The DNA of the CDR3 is TGTGCCAGCAGCTTGGTGATGGGGGCTGGACAGCCCCAGCATTTT. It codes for CASSLVMGAGQPQHF.

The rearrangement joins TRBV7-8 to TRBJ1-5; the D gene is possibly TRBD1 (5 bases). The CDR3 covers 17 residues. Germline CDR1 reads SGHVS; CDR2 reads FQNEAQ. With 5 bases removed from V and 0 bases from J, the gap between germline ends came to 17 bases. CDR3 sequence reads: CASSPKLRGYSNQPQHF. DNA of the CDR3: TGTGCCAGCAGCCCCAAATTAAGGGGTTATAGCAATCAGCCCCAGCATTTT.

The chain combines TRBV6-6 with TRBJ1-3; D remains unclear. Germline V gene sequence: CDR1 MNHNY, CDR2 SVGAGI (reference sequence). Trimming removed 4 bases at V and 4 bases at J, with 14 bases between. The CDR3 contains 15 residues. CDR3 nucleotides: TGTGCCAGCAGTTGGTTAGTTGGGTCCGGAAACACCATATATTTT. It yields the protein CASSWLVGSGNTIYF.

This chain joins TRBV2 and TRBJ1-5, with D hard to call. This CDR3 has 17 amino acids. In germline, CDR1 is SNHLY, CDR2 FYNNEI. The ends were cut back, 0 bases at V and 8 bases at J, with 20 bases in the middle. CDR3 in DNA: TGTGCCAGCAGTGAAGCGCTTCGGGCAGGCGGCCGGGAGCCCCAGCATTTT. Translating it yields CASSEALRAGGREPQHF.

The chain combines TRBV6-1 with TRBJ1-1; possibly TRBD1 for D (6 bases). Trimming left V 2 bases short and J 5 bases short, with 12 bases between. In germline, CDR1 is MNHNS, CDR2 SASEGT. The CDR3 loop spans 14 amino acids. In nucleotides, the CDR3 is TGTGCCAGCAGTGAATGGACAGTGCGAACTGAAGCTTTCTTT. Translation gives CASSEWTVRTEAFF.

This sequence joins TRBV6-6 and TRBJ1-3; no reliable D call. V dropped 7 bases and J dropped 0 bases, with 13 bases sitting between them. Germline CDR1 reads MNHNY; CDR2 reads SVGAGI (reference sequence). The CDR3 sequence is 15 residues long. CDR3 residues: CASTLDYSSGNTIYF. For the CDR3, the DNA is TGTGCCAGCACCCTAGACTACTCCTCTGGAAACACCATATATTTT.

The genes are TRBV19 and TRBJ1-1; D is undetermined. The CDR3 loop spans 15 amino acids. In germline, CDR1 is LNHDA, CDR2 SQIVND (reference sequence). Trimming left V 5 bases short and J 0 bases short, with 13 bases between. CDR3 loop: CASSPQFLMNTEAFF. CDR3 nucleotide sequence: TGTGCCAGTAGTCCCCAATTTCTAATGAACACTGAAGCTTTCTTT.

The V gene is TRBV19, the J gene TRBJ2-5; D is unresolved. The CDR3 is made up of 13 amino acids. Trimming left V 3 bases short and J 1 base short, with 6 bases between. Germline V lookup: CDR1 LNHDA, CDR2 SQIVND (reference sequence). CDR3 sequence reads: CASSITGQETQYF. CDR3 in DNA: TGTGCCAGTAGTATTACCGGCCAAGAGACCCAGTACTTC.